This passage covers 31 T cell receptor beta chains from one sample sequenced in a study of human T cells and chemical hapten exposure. TCRdb re-analysed the RACE reads in MiXCR, keeping a single row per CDR3 protein. The repertoire includes around 33,000 distinct CDR3 sequences, approximately 12% of them detected once, and around 2% sits in the top ten. This sample's time point: pre-sensitization, week 0. As to treatment: therapeutic diphenylcyclopropenone sensitization with weekly scalp DPC. RNA extraction used unfractionated whole blood as the source of total RNA. Material: whole blood, obtained in connection with sensitization to the hapten diphenylcyclopropenone (DPC). These TCRs come from a woman between 40 and 50 years old with alopecia areata. Some clones in this sample may be carry-over from other donors' samples.

This clonotype has just a few counts. V is TRBV9 and J is TRBJ2-1; no reliable D call. V lost 0 bases and J 3 bases, leaving 13 bases between the germline ends. Germline V gene data show CDR1 as SGDLS and CDR2 as YYNGEE. This CDR3 region has 16 residues. Here the CDR3 DNA reads TGTGCCAGCAGCGTAGATCTAGGGATGGGCTACAATGAGCAGTTCTTC. It codes for CASSVDLGMGYNEQFF.

This clonotype was counted at least ten times. The chain is built from TRBV18 and TRBJ1-1; D is uncertain. Trimming took off 2 bases at V and 1 base at J, with 8 bases between the two ends. CDR1 and CDR2 (germline): KGHSH, LQKENI. This CDR3 comprises 14 residues. For the CDR3, the DNA is TGTGCCAGCTCACCAACCGAGGCGAACACTGAAGCTTTCTTT. Encoded protein: CASSPTEANTEAFF.

V is TRBV29-1 and J is TRBJ2-7; D not resolved. The CDR3 is 12 residues long. The germline gives CDR1 SQVTM, CDR2 ANQGSEA. The V end lost 4 bases, the J end lost 2 bases, and 9 bases lay between the germline ends. CDR3 region: CSVGLGTYEQYF. CDR3 in DNA: TGCAGCGTTGGGTTGGGGACCTACGAGCAGTACTTC.

In this sample, this clonotype turned up a few times. The J gene is TRBJ2-5, the V gene TRBV3-1; 12 bases line up with TRBD2. Unmatched junction bases numbered 9, after V lost 7 bases and J lost 12 bases. CDR1 LGHDT and CDR2 YNNKEL come from the germline V gene (reference sequence). CDR3 length: 13 amino acids. As DNA, the CDR3 is TGTGCCAGCAAGGAGGCTAGCGGGAGGGCCAAGTACTTC. This translates into CASKEASGRAKYF.

This clonotype was counted many times. The chain is built from TRBV29-1 and TRBJ1-3; no clear D gene. The CDR3 is made up of 12 amino acids. The V gene lost 4 bases and the J gene lost 0 bases, with 4 bases spanning the gap. Germline loops: CDR1 SQVTM, CDR2 ANQGSEA. CDR3 residues: CSVAISGNTIYF. The CDR3 DNA follows: TGCAGCGTTGCGATCTCTGGAAACACCATATATTTT.

The chain has TRBV2 and TRBJ2-5, with D possibly TRBD2 on 6 matching bases. The CDR3 is made up of 14 amino acids. The V and J ends lost 6 bases and 5 bases respectively, with 16 bases between them. Germline-derived CDR1 and CDR2 are SNHLY and FYNNEI. This chain's CDR3 is CASRDVGGPETQYF. The CDR3, as DNA: TGTGCCAGCAGGGACGTAGGAGGGCCGGAGACCCAGTACTTC.

This clonotype was counted many times. The V gene is TRBV14, the J gene TRBJ2-7; D remains ambiguous. This CDR3 is 13 amino acids long. V gave up 5 bases and J gave up 7 bases, with 15 bases separating them. Per the germline V gene, CDR1 is SGHDN and CDR2 is FVKESK. Here the CDR3 DNA reads TGTGCCAGCAGCTCTTGGCCCGGTGGGGAGCAGTACTTC. It codes for CASSSWPGGEQYF.

This clonotype was detected ten times or more. The chain has TRBV20-1 and TRBJ2-5; 7 bases are a match to TRBD2. CDR1 is DFQATT and CDR2 is SNEGSKA in the germline V gene (reference sequence). V dropped 0 bases and J dropped 2; count of bases not matched to a gene: 15. This CDR3 comprises 18 residues. Written as DNA, the CDR3 is TGCAGTGCTAGAGATCTGGCGTCGGCGGGAGCTGTACAAGAGACCCAGTACTTC. Its translation: CSARDLASAGAVQETQYF.

This clonotype has only a few counts. V and J are TRBV20-1 and TRBJ1-6, with D uncertain. The CDR3 is 11 amino acids. V lost 3 bases, J lost 8 bases, and 5 bases lay in between. The V gene's germline CDR1 is DFQATT and CDR2 SNEGSKA (reference sequence). The CDR3 DNA reads TGCAGTGCTAGGGACCATTCACCCCTCCACTTT. Amino acids: CSARDHSPLHF.

This clonotype was detected ten times or more. The V and J genes are TRBV7-8 and TRBJ1-4; TRBD1 matches at 8 bases. CDR3 length: 17 amino acids. Germline-derived CDR1 and CDR2 are SGHVS and FQNEAQ. V shed 5 bases, J shed 0 bases, and the junction held 8 bases outside the gene matches. Here the CDR3 reads CASSTGQGPATNEKLFF. In nucleotides, the CDR3 is TGTGCCAGCAGCACCGGACAGGGTCCAGCAACTAATGAAAAACTGTTTTTT.

This clonotype was recorded at least ten times. V gene TRBV14 combines with J gene TRBJ2-5; possibly TRBD1 or TRBD2 for D (5 bases each). V was trimmed by 1 base and J by 1 base, leaving 16 bases between them. Germline assignment: CDR1 SGHDN and CDR2 FVKESK. The CDR3 extends over 17 amino acids. CDR3 region: CASSQVRLLGGQETQYF. In DNA form, the CDR3 reads TGTGCCAGCAGCCAAGTCCGACTCCTTGGGGGCCAAGAGACCCAGTACTTC.

This clonotype has a count of ten or more. The CDR3 DNA reads as TGTGCCAGCAGTTATGTAGCGGGATCCCCCGGGGAGCTGTTTTTT. Residues: CASSYVAGSPGELFF. The chain has TRBV6-2 or TRBV6-3 and TRBJ2-2, with 8 bases aligning to TRBD2. Germline V CDR1 and CDR2: MNHEY, SVGEGT. The CDR3 spans 15 residues. The V and J ends lost 3 bases and 6 bases, in that order; junction bases with no gene match: 6.

This clonotype was seen only a few times. The chain combines TRBV7-9 with TRBJ2-6; 9 nucleotides agree with TRBD1. The junction had 8 bases not matched to a gene; V was cut back by 3 bases and J by 2 bases. This CDR3 has 18 amino acids. Germline CDR1 is SEHNR and CDR2 is FQNEAQ (reference sequence). This CDR3 is CASSFPGQGITGANVLTF. In DNA form, the CDR3 reads TGTGCCAGCAGCTTCCCGGGACAGGGAATAACTGGGGCCAACGTCCTGACTTTC. Using reference TRBV7-9 and TRBJ2-6 for the parts outside the CDR3, the full variable domain is DTGVSQNPRHKITKRGQNVTFRCDPISEHNRLYWYRQTLGQGPEFLTYFQNEAQLEKSRLLSDRFSAERPKGSFSTLEIQRTEQGDSAMYLCASSFPGQGITGANVLTFGAGSRLTVL.

This clonotype was seen repeatedly, ten times or more. The chain has TRBV12-3 or TRBV12-4 and TRBJ1-2, with TRBD1 as a possible D gene (6 bases). CDR3 length: 16 residues. The ends were cut back, 0 bases at V and 2 bases at J, with 13 bases in the middle. The CDR3 region is CASSLARQGLNYGYTF. CDR3 in DNA: TGTGCCAGCAGTTTAGCGCGGCAGGGGCTAAACTATGGCTACACCTTC.

This clonotype was picked up a small number of times. J is TRBJ2-7 and V is TRBV9, with 9 bases identical to TRBD2. The germline V gene encodes CDR1 SGDLS and CDR2 YYNGEE. The length of the CDR3 is 14 residues. V was clipped by 4 bases and J by 3 bases; unmatched bases: 5. The CDR3 protein is CASSSGLAYYEQYF. CDR3 nucleotides: TGTGCCAGCAGCTCGGGACTAGCCTACTACGAGCAGTACTTC.

This clonotype was seen a handful of times. In nucleotides, the CDR3 is TGTGCCAGCAGTTTTTCGGACAGGGGGAGAGAGACCCAGTACTTC. Translating gives CASSFSDRGRETQYF. The rearrangement uses TRBV28 and TRBJ2-5; the match to TRBD1 covers 10 bases. The CDR3 length is 15 residues. The J segment lost 4 bases and the V segment lost 3 bases, leaving 5 bases of the junction unmatched. The germline gives CDR1 MDHEN, CDR2 SYDVKM.

The chain carries TRBV11-2 and TRBJ2-7; unclear D gene. V lost 0 bases, J lost 7 bases, and 10 bases lay in between. This CDR3 region has 13 residues. Germline V gives CDR1 SGHAT, CDR2 FQNNGV. This CDR3 reads CASSLDGAREQYF. For the CDR3, the DNA is TGTGCCAGCAGCTTAGATGGTGCGCGAGAGCAGTACTTC.

This clonotype showed up just a few times. The chain combines TRBV9 with TRBJ2-3; 7 positions match TRBD1. This CDR3 has 16 amino acids. Germline V lookup: CDR1 SGDLS, CDR2 YYNGEE. J was trimmed by 0 bases and V by 2 bases; bases with no gene match: 6. The CDR3 loop reads CASSVTGQLSTDTQYF. CDR3 bases: TGTGCCAGCAGCGTGACGGGACAGTTGAGCACAGATACGCAGTATTTT.

The chain recombines TRBV18 with TRBJ2-1; unclear D gene. CDR1 KGHSH and CDR2 LQKENI come from the germline V gene. The CDR3 is made up of 12 amino acids. Trimming shortened V by 5 bases and J by 6 bases, and 8 bases separated the two germline ends. CDR3 in DNA: TGTGCCAGCTCAACTATGGTCAATGAGCAGTTCTTC. Translated, it gives CASSTMVNEQFF.

V gene TRBV18 combines with J gene TRBJ2-1, with 11 nucleotides matching TRBD2. J was trimmed by 8 bases and V by 0 bases; bases with no gene match: 3. This CDR3 region has 15 residues. From germline, CDR1 is KGHSH and CDR2 LQKENI. Written as DNA, the CDR3 is TGTGCCAGCTCACCACCTAGCGGGAGGGCCGATGAGCAGTTCTTC. Its protein is CASSPPSGRADEQFF.

The rearrangement links TRBV10-3 to TRBJ1-3, with D uncertain. The CDR3 is 13 residues long. V lost 8 bases to trimming and J lost 0 bases, with 8 bases between them. Germline V CDR1 and CDR2: ENHRY, SYGVKD. CDR3 amino acids: CAIQTSSGNTIYF. The CDR3 DNA sequence: TGTGCCATCCAAACATCCTCTGGAAACACCATATATTTT.

This clonotype was recorded many times. The gene calls are TRBV28 and TRBJ2-1, with 9 bases fitting TRBD2. Germline V gene sequence: CDR1 MDHEN, CDR2 SYDVKM. The CDR3 runs to 15 residues. J gave up 1 base and V 6 bases, and 4 bases lay outside the gene matches. The CDR3 is CASSSGGLSYNEQFF. The CDR3 region has the DNA TGTGCCAGCAGCAGCGGGGGGCTATCCTACAATGAGCAGTTCTTC.

The table lists this clonotype with many counts. The genes are TRBV11-2 and TRBJ1-6; D is ambiguous. V lost 3 bases, J lost 0 bases, and 12 bases lay in between. CDR1 is SGHAT and CDR2 is FQNNGV in the germline V gene. This CDR3 is 17 amino acids long. CDR3 nucleotides: TGTGCCAGCAGCTTTGGGGATTGGAGCTCCTATAATTCACCCCTCCACTTT. Amino acid sequence: CASSFGDWSSYNSPLHF.

This clonotype turned up a few times. The CDR3 DNA follows: TGTGCCAGCAGCCCTCCGGGTTTCAGGCGGGATACGCAGTATTTT. Translation: CASSPPGFRRDTQYF. V gene TRBV9 combines with J gene TRBJ2-3, with D hard to call. The CDR3 is 15 amino acids. V shed 4 bases and J shed 6 bases, with 18 bases lying between them. Germline V lookup: CDR1 SGDLS, CDR2 YYNGEE. Supplemented by reference TRBV9 and TRBJ2-3, the full variable domain reads DSGVTQTPKHLITATGQRVTLRCSPRSGDLSVYWYQQSLDQGLQFLIQYYNGEERAKGNILERFSAQQFPDLHSELNLSSLELGDSALYFCASSPPGFRRDTQYFGPGTRLTVL.

This clonotype appeared many times. The genes are TRBV3-1 and TRBJ2-5; 10 bases map to TRBD2. From germline, CDR1 is LGHDT and CDR2 YNNKEL (reference sequence). J was trimmed by 4 bases and V by 3 bases; bases with no gene match: 11. This CDR3 contains 17 residues. The CDR3 coding sequence is TGTGCCAGCAGCCACAAAGGGACTAGCGTCCTATTAGAGACCCAGTACTTC. Amino acid sequence: CASSHKGTSVLLETQYF.

This clonotype occurred a few times. The V gene is TRBV13, the J gene TRBJ2-7, with TRBD2 matching over 13 bases. Germline CDR1 reads PRHDT; CDR2 reads FYEKMQ (reference sequence). The V and J ends lost 4 bases and 5 bases, in that order; junction bases with no gene match: 5. The CDR3 length is 15 residues. The CDR3 coding sequence is TGTGCCAGCAGCTCCGGACTAGCGGGAGTGAACGAGCAGTACTTC. Its protein product is CASSSGLAGVNEQYF.

This clonotype occurred many times. CDR3 region: CAWMGLLGGTEAFF. CDR3 bases: TGTGCCTGGATGGGGCTCCTGGGGGGCACTGAAGCTTTCTTT. V and J are TRBV30 and TRBJ1-1; weak D call: TRBD1 (5 bases). Germline values: CDR1 GTSNPN, CDR2 SVGIG (reference sequence). V was clipped by 4 bases and J by 4 bases, with 16 bases between them. CDR3 size: 14 residues.

This clonotype was detected many times. The rearrangement joins TRBV20-1 to TRBJ2-3, with D tentatively TRBD1 (6 bases). Germline V gives CDR1 DFQATT, CDR2 SNEGSKA (reference sequence). The CDR3 loop spans 13 amino acids. Trimming took 6 bases from V and 2 from J, leaving 12 bases between them. CDR3 nucleotides: TGCAGTGCAACCACAGGGAACACAGATACGCAGTATTTT. It yields the protein CSATTGNTDTQYF.

This clonotype was recorded many times. The chain links TRBV29-1 to TRBJ2-3, with 9 nucleotides matching TRBD2. V was clipped by 7 bases and J by 6 bases; unmatched bases: 8. The germline CDR1 and CDR2 sequences are SQVTM and ANQGSEA. The CDR3 has 13 amino acids. The CDR3 region has the DNA TGCAGCGGTCCCCTAGCGGGGCGGGATACGCAGTATTTT. Translating gives CSGPLAGRDTQYF.

The rearrangement links TRBV20-1 to TRBJ2-5; 8 bases map to TRBD2. Unmatched junction bases numbered 8, after V lost 6 bases and J lost 5 bases. The CDR3 covers 13 residues. Germline V gene lookup returns CDR1 DFQATT and CDR2 SNEGSKA (reference sequence). In nucleotides, the CDR3 is TGCAGTGCCACCTACCCGGGGGGGGAGACCCAGTACTTC. Protein: CSATYPGGETQYF.

The J gene is TRBJ2-3, the V gene TRBV7-2, with 9 bases fitting TRBD2. Trimming at V came to 4 bases and at J to 12 bases, leaving 8 bases not matched to a gene. Germline V gene lookup returns CDR1 SGHTA and CDR2 FQGNSA. The CDR3 runs to 13 residues. Here the CDR3 DNA reads TGTGCCAGCAGCTCCCAGGAGCGGGGGGTTCAGTATTTT. Encoded protein: CASSSQERGVQYF.